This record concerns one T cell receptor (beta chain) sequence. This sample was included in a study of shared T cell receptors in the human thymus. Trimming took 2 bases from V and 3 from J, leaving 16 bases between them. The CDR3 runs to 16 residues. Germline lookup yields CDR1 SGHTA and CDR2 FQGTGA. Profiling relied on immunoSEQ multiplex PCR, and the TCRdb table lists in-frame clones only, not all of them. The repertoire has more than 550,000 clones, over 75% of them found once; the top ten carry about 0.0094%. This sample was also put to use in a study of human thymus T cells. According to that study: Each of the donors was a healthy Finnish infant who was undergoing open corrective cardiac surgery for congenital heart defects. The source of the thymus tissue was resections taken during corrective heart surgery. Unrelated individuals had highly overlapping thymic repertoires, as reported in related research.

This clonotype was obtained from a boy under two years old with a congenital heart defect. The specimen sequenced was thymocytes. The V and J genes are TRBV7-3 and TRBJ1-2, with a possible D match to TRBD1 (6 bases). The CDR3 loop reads CASSLSFGRGDYGYTF. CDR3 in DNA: TGTGCCAGCAGCTTATCGTTTGGCAGGGGAGACTATGGCTACACCTTC.